Below, 21 T cell receptor beta chains from the same sample are listed, as sequenced in a study of CD8+CD57+ T cells in acquired aplastic anemia. The TCR beta profiling, which covered VDJ combination and CDR3 sequence, was carried out using genomic DNA as the template. MiXCR, run by TCRdb on the reads, gives a single entry per CDR3 protein. Of about 190,000 distinct CDR3 sequences listed, 64% were seen once; the top ten hold about 43%. Sequenced material: sorted CD4+, CD8+, or CD8+CD57+ T cells (not recorded which) from PBMCs. The receptors shown here come from a human donor with severe aplastic anemia or a healthy control (not recorded which).

The genes are TRBV12-3 or TRBV12-4 and TRBJ1-1; 7 bases are shared with TRBD1. V lost 4 bases and J lost 8; bases outside the gene matches: 10. This CDR3 has 14 amino acids. The CDR3 is CASSSTGAITEAFF. The CDR3 DNA is TGTGCCAGCAGTTCTACAGGGGCGATAACAGAAGCTTTCTTT.

The rearrangement joins TRBV20-1 to TRBJ2-3, with a possible D match to TRBD2 (5 bases). This CDR3 region has 14 residues. Trimming shortened V by 6 bases and J by 8 bases, and 21 bases separated the two germline ends. The germline gives CDR1 DFQATT, CDR2 SNEGSKA (reference sequence). CDR3: CSAPSGMGFGTQYF. The CDR3 coding sequence is TGCAGTGCCCCATCCGGGATGGGCTTCGGTACGCAGTATTTT.

J is TRBJ2-3 and V is TRBV20-1; D uncertain. V was trimmed by 0 bases and J by 2 bases, leaving 9 bases between them. CDR3 length: 14 residues. Germline V CDR1 and CDR2: DFQATT, SNEGSKA (reference sequence). CDR3 sequence reads: CSARDPATTDTQYF. The CDR3, as DNA: TGCAGTGCTAGAGATCCGGCGACCACAGATACGCAGTATTTT.

The V call is TRBV7-2, the J call TRBJ2-5; D unclear. The germline gives CDR1 SGHTA, CDR2 FQGNSA. V was trimmed by 1 base and J by 1 base, leaving 4 bases between them. The CDR3 runs 13 residues. The CDR3 reads CASSLDPQETQYF. In DNA form, the CDR3 reads TGTGCCAGCAGCTTAGATCCCCAAGAGACCCAGTACTTC.

In this sample, this clonotype turned up a few times. This chain uses TRBV27 with TRBJ2-1, with D maybe TRBD1 (6 bases). The CDR3 covers 14 residues. Trimming stripped 8 bases from V and 6 bases from J, with 17 bases between. CDR1 and CDR2 from the germline V gene are MNHEY and SMNVEV (reference sequence). CDR3: CASAFGGRGNEQFF. CDR3 DNA sequence: TGTGCCAGCGCTTTCGGCGGCAGGGGCAATGAGCAGTTCTTC.

This sequence joins TRBV2 and TRBJ2-1; 13 bases are shared with TRBD2. Germline V gene sequence: CDR1 SNHLY, CDR2 FYNNEI. This CDR3 spans 16 amino acids. V shed 6 bases, J shed 8 bases, and the junction held 10 bases outside the gene matches. CDR3 sequence: CASRQGLAGVRHEQFF. The CDR3 region has the DNA TGTGCCAGCAGGCAAGGACTAGCGGGAGTCCGCCATGAGCAGTTCTTC. Together with reference TRBV2 and TRBJ2-1, the CDR3 gives the full variable domain: EPEVTQTPSHQVTQMGQEVILRCVPISNHLYFYWYRQILGQKVEFLVSFYNNEISEKSEIFDDQFSVERPDGSNFTLKIRSTKLEDSAMYFCASRQGLAGVRHEQFFGPGTRLTVL.

The V and J genes are TRBV6-1 and TRBJ1-5, with no clear D. Germline V gene lookup returns CDR1 MNHNS and CDR2 SASEGT. V was clipped by 6 bases and J by 3 bases, with 18 bases between them. The CDR3 loop spans 16 amino acids. The CDR3: CASSLSSGVSNQPQHF. CDR3 in DNA: TGTGCCAGCAGCCTCTCAAGTGGGGTCTCCAATCAGCCCCAGCATTTT.

This clonotype appeared a single time. This chain uses TRBV29-1 with TRBJ2-7; D tentatively fits TRBD1 or TRBD2 (6 bases each). Germline V CDR1 and CDR2: SQVTM, ANQGSEA. The CDR3 totals 14 residues. V shed 1 base and J shed 0 bases, with 10 bases lying between them. For the CDR3, the DNA is TGCAGCGTTGAAGGCGGGACAAGCTCCTACGAGCAGTACTTC. It translates to CSVEGGTSSYEQYF.

This clonotype was counted many times. The rearrangement joins TRBV7-9 to TRBJ1-2; D ambiguous. CDR3 length: 16 residues. The ends were cut back, 2 bases at V and 8 bases at J, with 21 bases in the middle. Germline values: CDR1 SEHNR, CDR2 FQNEAQ (reference sequence). CDR3 bases: TGTGCCAGCAGCTTAATCGGGCTACCCCTGGGATACGGCTACACCTTC. Encoded protein: CASSLIGLPLGYGYTF.

This clonotype was counted only a few times. Compared with germline, one end of the junction differs, possibly owing to a read error. V gene TRBV7-8 combines with J gene TRBJ1-2, with TRBD1 matching over 7 bases. Germline CDR1 SGHVS, CDR2 FQNEAQ. The CDR3 is 15 amino acids. CDR3 sequence: CTSRGTQDYNYGYTF. CDR3 in DNA: TGTACCAGCAGGGGGACACAGGATTATAACTATGGCTACACCTTC. Variable domain in full (rest from reference TRBV7-8 and TRBJ1-2): GAGVSQSPRYKVAKRGQDVALRCDPISGHVSLFWYQQALGQGPEFLTYFQNEAQLDKSGLPSDRFFAERPEGSVSTLKIQRTQQEDSAVYLCTSRGTQDYNYGYTFGSGTRLTVV.

This clonotype was recorded many times. The chain is built from TRBV9 and TRBJ1-1; D unresolved. With 3 bases removed from V and 6 bases from J, the gap between germline ends came to 9 bases. Germline V gene data show CDR1 as SGDLS and CDR2 as YYNGEE. The CDR3 loop spans 12 amino acids. The CDR3 DNA sequence: TGTGCCAGCAGCGCTGACTCGGCTGAAGCTTTCTTT. This codes for CASSADSAEAFF. Supplemented by reference TRBV9 and TRBJ1-1, the full variable domain reads DSGVTQTPKHLITATGQRVTLRCSPRSGDLSVYWYQQSLDQGLQFLIQYYNGEERAKGNILERFSAQQFPDLHSELNLSSLELGDSALYFCASSADSAEAFFGQGTRLTVV.

V gene TRBV10-3 combines with J gene TRBJ2-7, with 7 positions matching TRBD1. The CDR3 covers 14 residues. V dropped 7 bases and J dropped 1; count of bases not matched to a gene: 7. CDR1 is ENHRY and CDR2 is SYGVKD in the germline V gene. The CDR3 loop is CAINGPGQSYEQYF. For the CDR3, the DNA is TGTGCCATCAACGGACCGGGACAGTCCTACGAGCAGTACTTC.

This sequence joins TRBV7-2 and TRBJ2-5; 10 nucleotides line up with TRBD1. Unmatched junction bases numbered 4, after V lost 4 bases and J lost 2 bases. The CDR3 runs 15 residues. Germline CDR1 SGHTA, CDR2 FQGNSA. CDR3 sequence (DNA): TGTGCCAGCAGCTCCCAGGGACAGGGGCAAGAGACCCAGTACTTC. Translated, it gives CASSSQGQGQETQYF.

The rearrangement uses TRBV10-3 and TRBJ2-1; D unclear. CDR1 and CDR2 (germline): ENHRY, SYGVKD. Deletions cut 10 bases from V and 0 bases from J, with 16 bases between. This CDR3 is 15 amino acids long. Written as DNA, the CDR3 is TGTGCCAGCAGCATGACTGGAAGCTCCTACAATGAGCAGTTCTTC. Protein: CASSMTGSSYNEQFF.

There are many counts of this clonotype. V and J are TRBV27 and TRBJ2-7, with D hard to call. CDR3 size: 13 residues. CDR1 is MNHEY and CDR2 is SMNVEV in the germline V gene (reference sequence). V gave up 3 bases and J gave up 2 bases, with 8 bases separating them. The DNA for the CDR3 is TGTGCCAGCAGTTTTAGTAGAGCCTACGAGCAGTACTTC. Its translation: CASSFSRAYEQYF.

The CDR3 DNA sequence: TGTGCCAGCGGGTTGGGACAACAATTGAGGACTGAAGCTTTCTTT. Residues: CASGLGQQLRTEAFF. This chain uses TRBV7-2 with TRBJ1-1; D might be TRBD1 (6 bases). Per the germline V gene, CDR1 is SGHTA and CDR2 is FQGNSA. V was cut by 8 bases and J by 5 bases, with 21 bases left in between. CDR3 length equals 15 residues.

The chain is built from TRBV20-1 and TRBJ2-7; D is perhaps TRBD1 (5 bases). V was cut by 2 bases and J by 2 bases, with 7 bases left in between. The germline V gene encodes CDR1 DFQATT and CDR2 SNEGSKA (reference sequence). CDR3 length equals 12 residues. CDR3 nucleotides: TGCAGTGCTAGAAAGGACACCTACGAGCAGTACTTC. Amino acid sequence: CSARKDTYEQYF.

This chain uses TRBV20-1 with TRBJ2-5; TRBD1 might be the D (5 bases). The CDR3 loop spans 14 amino acids. With 6 bases removed from V and 2 bases from J, the gap between germline ends came to 16 bases. Germline CDR1 reads DFQATT; CDR2 reads SNEGSKA (reference sequence). Written as DNA, the CDR3 is TGCAGTGCAAACCGAGGCCAGGGTCAAGAGACCCAGTACTTC. Translation gives CSANRGQGQETQYF.

V is TRBV7-2 and J is TRBJ2-2, with a weak D call TRBD2 (6 bases). Germline values: CDR1 SGHTA, CDR2 FQGNSA. The length of the CDR3 is 14 residues. V was cut by 2 bases and J by 7 bases, with 11 bases left in between. The DNA of the CDR3 is TGTGCCAGCAGCTTAAGATACGGGGGCGGGGAGCTGTTTTTT. Translation: CASSLRYGGGELFF.

This clonotype has only a few counts. As DNA, the CDR3 is TGTGCCAGCAGCTCTGGGACTAGCGTACTCCAAGAGACCCAGTACTTC. Residues: CASSSGTSVLQETQYF. This chain links TRBV7-8 with TRBJ2-5; 10 nucleotides line up with TRBD2. This CDR3 has 16 amino acids. Germline values: CDR1 SGHVS, CDR2 FQNEAQ. The V and J ends lost 4 bases and 1 base, in that order; junction bases with no gene match: 6. The variable domain in full, completed from reference TRBV7-8 and TRBJ2-5, reads GAGVSQSPRYKVAKRGQDVALRCDPISGHVSLFWYQQALGQGPEFLTYFQNEAQLDKSGLPSDRFFAERPEGSVSTLKIQRTQQEDSAVYLCASSSGTSVLQETQYFGPGTRLLVL.

This chain connects TRBV9 to TRBJ2-1, with 7 bases fitting TRBD1. From germline, CDR1 is SGDLS and CDR2 YYNGEE. The CDR3 has 13 amino acids. V was clipped by 5 bases and J by 3 bases; unmatched bases: 2. CDR3 DNA: TGTGCCAGCAGACGACAGGGCTACAATGAGCAGTTCTTC. This gives the protein CASRRQGYNEQFF. The entire variable domain, with the rest obtained from reference TRBV9 and TRBJ2-1, is as follows: DSGVTQTPKHLITATGQRVTLRCSPRSGDLSVYWYQQSLDQGLQFLIQYYNGEERAKGNILERFSAQQFPDLHSELNLSSLELGDSALYFCASRRQGYNEQFFGPGTRLTVL.